The entry below describes one T cell receptor beta chain. Its antigen has not been determined. The sample holds no much larger clone one base away, and base qualities are not on file. The sample belongs to a study of cytomegalovirus exposure and HLA in healthy donors (dated by TCRdb to 2015 to 2018). Describing the broader study: An earlier analysis of roughly 630 of the donors reported 250 to 300 Gb of sequence data and roughly 110 million unique TCR beta sequences from around 200 million T cells. The aim of the study was to test whether cataloging public T cell receptors could identify signatures of past pathogen exposure. Donor age, sex, ethnicity and CMV serostatus were compiled alongside the repertoire data. The study profiled the T cell repertoires of some 610 subjects by immunosequencing and related them to cytomegalovirus serostatus. In an earlier analysis of 587 of the donors, high-throughput TCR beta sequencing was used to judge whether each TCR beta V gene segment behaved as functional or pseudogenic. Approximately 310 gigabases of sequencing data and approximately 93 million unique TCR sequences were included in an early release covering several hundred HLA-typed donors. Rather than drawing on any new phenotypic data, the later analysis identified candidate immune exposures from TCR beta sequences and the way those sequences occurred across donors. Typing coverage differed by locus: A, B, C, DRB1 and DQB1 were typed in about 629-640 donors, DQA1 in 500 to 550, DPA1 in some 570, and DPB1 in about 450. To predict cytomegalovirus infection status, the study brought together high-throughput TCR immunosequencing, statistical association of individual TCRs with disease status, and machine learning. A later genetic analysis used genome-wide SNP genotypes for about three fifths of the 666 donors, treating that subset as a discovery cohort. Both class I and class II loci were covered by HLA typing, at four-digit resolution. On average, 235,054 unique TCR beta nucleotide sequences were sequenced per donor among a few hundred genotyped donors of the cohort, with roughly 19% of those sequences being non-productive. A separate validation cohort of roughly 110 different subjects was used in addition to the approximately 700-subject first cohort. Of the 300 to 500 genotyped donors, 80% to 90% were placed in the genetic ancestry cluster associated with self-reported Caucasian donors. To study patterns of TCR occurrence, a later analysis re-analyzed previously published TCR beta repertoires from around 660 donors and added high-resolution HLA genotyping. Because of strong linkage in the cohort, roughly five DR-DQ haplotypes were treated as single units for association and clustering. All discovery cohort repertoires had been generated on a single sequencing platform.

For CDR1 and CDR2, the germline V gene (reference sequence) lists SGHNT and YYREEE. The CDR3 spans 13 residues, from the cysteine through the phenylalanine. The CDR3 DNA has 39 bases and is translated from base 1. The junction carries 15 bases between V and J, which are trimmed by 10 bases and 2 bases respectively. Paper-wide results and their limitations: Most TCR sequences were observed very rarely across donors, whereas some public TCRs were present in many individuals. Assigning TCR associations to individual alleles was difficult when HLA alleles, especially DR and DQ, strongly co-occurred. V-gene and J-gene trimming of TCR beta chains was associated with a missense DCLRE1C variant in a later genetic analysis, and the association was replicated in an independent cohort. In an earlier analysis of some 640 of the donors, most TCR beta V segments were observed in productive rearrangements about 87% or about 30% of the time, broadly matching IMGT annotations. Sequencing depth was assumed to be roughly uniform across donors in the presence/absence analyses, though that assumption may not hold. A further reported finding was that TCR beta sequences accurately predicted the HLA-A and HLA-B alleles for most subjects in the first cohort. In a later analysis, HLA-associated TCR beta chains showed more clonal expansion and lower generation probabilities than non-associated chains that were equally common. In vitro tests confirmed that three of the cytomegalovirus-associated TCR beta chains recognize cytomegalovirus antigens. Only TCR beta chains were sequenced in this cohort, and the absence of alpha or paired-chain data limited detectable features. Some IMGT-functional V segments, including TRBV6-2 and TRBV6-3, could not be told apart with the 87-base-pair reads, so those segments were excluded. A cluster of highly shared sequence variants was judged likely to represent a technical artifact of the sequencing pipeline. Linkage disequilibrium might explain the correlated functional status among segregating V segments, but an unknown experimental factor could not be ruled out. For the cohort, immune exposure information was limited to CMV serostatus. The earlier analysis of about 600 of the donors excluded 15 to 20 rarely observed V segments, including chromosome 9 orphons, because counts were too low. The authors suggested that the approach could potentially be generalized to other disease states and immunological phenotypes. The study listed approximately 150 TCR beta chains as associated with cytomegalovirus. Cytomegalovirus status was reported to be diagnosed by the classifier with high specificity and sensitivity in both the original and validation cohorts. According to a later analysis, most CMV-associated TCR beta chains appeared to be HLA-restricted, and the HLA associations seemed to be driven largely by CMV exposure. In a later analysis, the rate of TCR association differed among HLA loci, with DRB1 alleles having the most associated TCRs and HLA-C alleles having the fewest. According to a later analysis, parvovirus B19, influenza, CMV and Epstein-Barr virus appeared linked to several top co-occurrence clusters. In a later genetic analysis, fewer N-insertions in productive TCRs were reported among donors in an Asian-associated ancestry cluster than the 666-donor mean. At a false discovery rate of 0.05, a later analysis linked about 17,000 TCR beta sequences to specific HLA alleles. Because HLA typing was unavailable for some donors at each locus, only the typed subset was used in association tests.

The cohort comprised some 700 healthy bone marrow donors. At the time of sampling, every cohort member was nominally healthy, though immune exposures that went unrecorded were likely present. The donor was CMV seronegative and belonged to the group of around 400 seronegative cohort members. A peripheral blood sample was provided by each donor, and peripheral blood mononuclear cells were used for TCR beta sequencing. The Qiagen DNeasy Blood Extraction Kit was used to extract genomic DNA from the blood cell samples. Library preparation employed the immunoSEQ multiplex PCR assay. A mixture of 60 forward primers for TCR Vbeta segments and 13 reverse primers for TCR Jbeta segments was used in the multiplex PCR. The CDR3 region of rearranged TCR beta genes was amplified from genomic DNA with a multiplex PCR assay. The amplified TCR beta libraries were sequenced on the Illumina HiSeq System as 87-base-pair reads. Per the source publication's procedure: Across the 500 to 700 repertoires, a later analysis counted tens of millions of unique TCR beta chains, 9 million to 14 million of which were shared by at least two donors. To remove PCR and sequencing errors, raw reads were error-corrected and collapsed into unique sequences using a nearest-neighbor algorithm that merged closely related sequences. V, D and J gene segments were assigned by aligning CDR3 sequences to IMGT reference sequences. Each retained sequence needed at least a six-nucleotide match to both a V gene segment and a J gene segment. A rearrangement counted as productive if the CDR3 had no stop codons and remained in frame with V and J, and every other rearrangement counted as non-productive. CDR3 was defined according to IMGT convention as the region running from the second conserved V-encoded cysteine to the conserved J-encoded phenylalanine. The earlier analysis of some 540 of the donors excluded any sequence lacking an unambiguous match to a single V gene segment. An earlier analysis of several hundred of the donors called V segments functional above 56.7% productive rearrangements and segregating when the between-donor standard deviation exceeded 5%. A statistical classification framework was developed to diagnose cytomegalovirus status using the catalog of TCR beta chain sequences. V and J gene assignment, in a later analysis, came from comparing TCR nucleotide sequences with IMGT/GENE-DB human TR gene sequences. A later analysis assigned CDR3 sequences and most-parsimonious VDJ recombination scenarios with the TCRdist pipeline. In a later analysis, each TCR beta chain was defined by its CDR3 amino acid sequence together with its V-gene family, and reads without a unique V-gene family were excluded. A later analysis removed 592 highly shared, low-generation-probability nucleotide sequences to deal with suspected cross-contamination and a sequencing artifact. A later analysis calculated a clonal expansion index for each public chain from normalized within-repertoire ranks of inferred template counts. In a later analysis, generation probabilities were computed with a VDJ recombination model fitted to out-of-frame rearrangements, and the resulting probabilities were checked against IGoR. In a later analysis, hypergeometric tests were used to score TCR-TCR, TCR-HLA and TCR-CMV co-occurrence, with a repertoire-size bias correction applied to TCR pairs. False discovery rates were estimated in a later analysis by permuting HLA or CMV assignments 20 times. In a later analysis, co-occurring TCRs were grouped with DBSCAN, and TCRdist sequence similarity was added when clustering was performed within HLA-allele-positive subsets. Repertoires with fewer than 30,000 or more than 120,000 public chains, plus five repertoires with anomalous nucleotide sharing, were excluded from co-occurrence clustering. TCRdb took over this immuneACCESS table, retaining in-frame rearrangements with V and J assigned. Such tables are incomplete; in checked studies, under half of the missing clones stem from an unresolved V gene, and the remainder is unexplained. D and trimming were read from the DNA, whereas the V and J calls and clone size are those reported in that table. The sample profile shows 100,000 to 150,000 clones; about 81% of them were found once. The ten largest clones take up about 1% of the sample.

This receptor was obtained from a young woman in good health and CMV-seronegative. The sequence is built from TRBV5-4 and TRBJ1-2, and the D gene may be TRBD1, 6 bases matching. Sequencing used PBMCs. The nucleotides are TGTGCCGGGTCCCGGGACACCAACTATGGCTACACCTTC. It translates as CAGSRDTNYGYTF.